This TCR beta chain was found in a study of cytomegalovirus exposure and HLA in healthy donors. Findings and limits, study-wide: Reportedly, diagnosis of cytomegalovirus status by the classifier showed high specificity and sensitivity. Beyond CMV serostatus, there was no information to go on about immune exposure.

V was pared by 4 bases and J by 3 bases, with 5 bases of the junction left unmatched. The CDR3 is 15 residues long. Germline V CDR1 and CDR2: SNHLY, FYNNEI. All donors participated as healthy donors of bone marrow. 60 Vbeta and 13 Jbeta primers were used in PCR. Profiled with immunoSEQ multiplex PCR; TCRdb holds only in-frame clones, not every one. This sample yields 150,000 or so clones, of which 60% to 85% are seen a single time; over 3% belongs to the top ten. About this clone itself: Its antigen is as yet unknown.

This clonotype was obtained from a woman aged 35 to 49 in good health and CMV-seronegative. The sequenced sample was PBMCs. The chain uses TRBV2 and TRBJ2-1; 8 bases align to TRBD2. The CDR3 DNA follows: TGTGCCAGCAGTGTGGTAAGCGGGAGCTACAATGAGCAGTTCTTC. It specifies CASSVVSGSYNEQFF.